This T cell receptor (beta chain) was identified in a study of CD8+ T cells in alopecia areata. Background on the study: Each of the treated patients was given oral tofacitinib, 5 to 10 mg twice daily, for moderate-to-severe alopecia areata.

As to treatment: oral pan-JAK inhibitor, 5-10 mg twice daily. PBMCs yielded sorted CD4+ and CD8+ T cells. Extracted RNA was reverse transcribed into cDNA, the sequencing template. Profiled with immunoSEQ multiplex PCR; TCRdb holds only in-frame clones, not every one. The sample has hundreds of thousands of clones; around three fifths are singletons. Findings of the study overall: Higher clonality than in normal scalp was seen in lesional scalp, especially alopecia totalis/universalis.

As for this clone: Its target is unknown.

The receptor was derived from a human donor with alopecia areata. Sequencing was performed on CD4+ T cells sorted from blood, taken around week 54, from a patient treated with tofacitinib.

CDR3 in amino acids: CASSLGVGSPLHF. CDR3 nucleotides: TGTGCCAGCAGCTTAGGGGTAGGCTCACCCCTCCACTTT. This sequence joins TRBV7-2 and TRBJ1-6, with unresolved D. Germline values: CDR1 SGHTA, CDR2 FQGNSA. The CDR3 consists of 13 residues. V was cut by 1 base and J by 10 bases, with 8 bases left in between. Supplemented by reference TRBV7-2 and TRBJ1-6, the full variable domain reads GAGVSQSPSNKVTEKGKDVELRCDPISGHTALYWYRQSLGQGLEFLIYFQGNSAPDKSGLPSDRFSAERTGGSVSTLTIQRTQQEDSAVYLCASSLGVGSPLHFGNGTRLTVT.